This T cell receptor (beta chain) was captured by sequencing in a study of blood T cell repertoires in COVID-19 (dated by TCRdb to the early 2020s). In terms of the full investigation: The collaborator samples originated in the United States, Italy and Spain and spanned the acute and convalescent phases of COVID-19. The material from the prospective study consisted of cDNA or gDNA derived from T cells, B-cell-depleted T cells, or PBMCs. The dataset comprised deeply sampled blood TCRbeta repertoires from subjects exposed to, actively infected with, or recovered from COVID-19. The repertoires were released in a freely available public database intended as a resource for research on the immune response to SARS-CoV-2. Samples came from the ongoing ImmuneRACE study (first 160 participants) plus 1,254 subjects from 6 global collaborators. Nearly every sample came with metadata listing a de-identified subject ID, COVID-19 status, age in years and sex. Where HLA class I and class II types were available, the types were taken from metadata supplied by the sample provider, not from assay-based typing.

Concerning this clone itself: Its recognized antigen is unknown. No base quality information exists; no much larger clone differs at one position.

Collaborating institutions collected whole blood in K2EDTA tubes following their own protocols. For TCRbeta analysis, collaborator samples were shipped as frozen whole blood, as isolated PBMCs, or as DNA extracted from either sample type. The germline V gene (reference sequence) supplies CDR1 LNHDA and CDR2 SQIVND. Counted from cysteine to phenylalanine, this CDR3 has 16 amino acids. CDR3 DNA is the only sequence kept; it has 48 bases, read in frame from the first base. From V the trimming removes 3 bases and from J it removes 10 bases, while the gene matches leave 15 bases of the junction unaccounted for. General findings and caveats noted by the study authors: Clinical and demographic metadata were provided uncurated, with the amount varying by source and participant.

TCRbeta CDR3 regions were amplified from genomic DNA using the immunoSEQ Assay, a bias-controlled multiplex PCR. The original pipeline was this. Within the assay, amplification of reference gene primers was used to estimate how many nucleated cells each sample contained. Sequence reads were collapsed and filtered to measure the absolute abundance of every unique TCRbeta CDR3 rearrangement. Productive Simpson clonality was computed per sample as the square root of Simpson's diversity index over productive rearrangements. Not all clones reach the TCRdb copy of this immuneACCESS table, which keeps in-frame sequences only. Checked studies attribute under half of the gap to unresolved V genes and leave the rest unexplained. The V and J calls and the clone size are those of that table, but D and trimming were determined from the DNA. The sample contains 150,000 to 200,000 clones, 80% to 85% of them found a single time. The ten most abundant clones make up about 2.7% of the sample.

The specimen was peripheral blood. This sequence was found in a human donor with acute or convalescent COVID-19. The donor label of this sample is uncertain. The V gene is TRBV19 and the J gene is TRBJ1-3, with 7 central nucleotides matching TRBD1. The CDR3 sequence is CASSIFTRQGLSTIYF. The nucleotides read TGTGCCAGTAGTATCTTTACGCGACAGGGCCTTTCTACCATATATTTT.